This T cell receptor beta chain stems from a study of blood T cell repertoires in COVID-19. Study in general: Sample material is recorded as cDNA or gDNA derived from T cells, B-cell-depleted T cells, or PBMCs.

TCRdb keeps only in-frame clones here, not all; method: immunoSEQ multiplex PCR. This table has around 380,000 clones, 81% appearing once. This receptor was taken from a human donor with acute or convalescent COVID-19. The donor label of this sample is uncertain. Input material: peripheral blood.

As DNA, the CDR3 is TGTGCCAGCAGTTACGGGACAGGGTTGGTTGAAGCTTTCTTT. It translates to CASSYGTGLVEAFF. The J gene is TRBJ1-1, the V gene TRBV6-5; 9 bases map to TRBD1. The CDR3 length is 14 residues. The germline gives CDR1 MNHEY, CDR2 SVGAGI. With V trimmed by 2 bases and J by 7 bases, 5 bases remained unmatched.